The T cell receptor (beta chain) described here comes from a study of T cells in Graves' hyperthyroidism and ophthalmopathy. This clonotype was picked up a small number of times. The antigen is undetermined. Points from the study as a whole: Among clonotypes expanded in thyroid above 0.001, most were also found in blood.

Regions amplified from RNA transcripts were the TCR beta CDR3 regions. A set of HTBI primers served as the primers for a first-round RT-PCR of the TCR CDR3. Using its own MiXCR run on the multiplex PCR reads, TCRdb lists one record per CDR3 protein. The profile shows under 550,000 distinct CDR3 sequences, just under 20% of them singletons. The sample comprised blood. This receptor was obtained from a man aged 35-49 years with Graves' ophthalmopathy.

This CDR3 is CASSYPSGQGSTDTQYF. Here the CDR3 DNA reads TGTGCCAGCAGTTATCCCTCGGGACAGGGTAGCACAGATACGCAGTATTTT. The chain links TRBV6-8 to TRBJ2-3; TRBD1 aligns across 9 bases. Germline-derived CDR1 and CDR2 are MNHGY and SAAAGT. This CDR3 is built from 17 residues. The V segment lost 3 bases and the J segment 0 bases; nucleotides outside the gene matches: 7.